This T cell receptor (beta chain) was sequenced for a study of T cell changes during pregnancy in multiple sclerosis (dated by TCRdb to about 2019). A note on the overall study: Changes in the T cell repertoire over the course of pregnancy were examined in this study in women with multiple sclerosis.

Turning to this clone: Its target antigen remains unknown. No base quality information exists; no much larger clone differs at one position.

Libraries were prepared through the immunoSEQ multiplex PCR assay. TCRdb re-hosts the immuneACCESS table, in-frame sequences only. Its copies lack some clones; in the studies checked, an unresolved V gene accounts for under half of them, and the cause for the rest is not known. This sample lists roughly 100,000 clones; roughly nine tenths were detected once. The top ten clonotypes cover about 0.89% of the sample. Taken from the germline V gene, the CDR1 and CDR2 loops are MNHEY and SVGAGI. V gives up 4 bases and J gives up 1 base, and the segment between their germline ends measures 8 bases. Counted from cysteine to phenylalanine, this CDR3 has 14 amino acids. Just CDR3 DNA is preserved here, 42 bases in frame from base 1.

The receptor chain draws on TRBV6-5 and TRBJ1-5; a tentative D call is TRBD1 (5 bases match). Source: peripheral blood, taken after pregnancy. The receptor was derived from a female donor with multiple sclerosis, enrolled in a pregnancy study. The CDR3 loop reads CASSFGGSNQPQHF. In nucleotide form, the sequence is TGTGCCAGCAGTTTTGGGGGGAGCAATCAGCCCCAGCATTTT.